This is a list of T cell receptor beta chains from one sample in a study of Graves' ophthalmopathy and Graves' hyperthyroidism. TCRdb reprocessed the multiplex PCR reads with MiXCR, giving one entry per CDR3 protein. In the table there are about 740,000 distinct CDR3 sequences, roughly two fifths of which are singletons. The sample comprised peripheral blood. The receptors originated from an adult man with Graves' ophthalmopathy. Each CDR3 is given without its conserved first and last residue. Each record gives: V gene, J gene, CDR3 protein.

TRBV10-3	TRBJ1-4	AISDGLF
TRBV10-3	TRBJ1-5	AISESLGQYNQPQH
TRBV27	TRBJ2-5	ASSLTGGSQTQY
TRBV7-9	TRBJ2-7	ASSSRSVYEQY
TRBV7-7	TRBJ2-5	ASSFLGGAGETQY
TRBV6-5	TRBJ1-1	ASSYSFDEAF
TRBV2	TRBJ2-5	ASSELGTGRGETQY
TRBV29-1	TRBJ1-5	SVVGLGDQPQH
TRBV15	TRBJ1-5	ATSRDRGGHNSNQPQH
TRBV10-2	TRBJ2-7	ATSGTGGIEQY
TRBV7-2	TRBJ1-2	ASSLLSSFLYGYT
TRBV30	TRBJ1-6	AWSVRGQYNSPLH
TRBV5-1	TRBJ2-5	ASSLEGANGETQY
TRBV6-5	TRBJ1-1	ASSRGGYTEAF
TRBV7-6	TRBJ1-4	ASSRFGEAEKLF
TRBV2	TRBJ2-5	ASSEAGEGETQY
TRBV7-6	TRBJ2-7	ASSGGAPGEQY
TRBV20-1	TRBJ1-5	SARGQGASQPQH
TRBV6-2/TRBV6-3	TRBJ2-7	ASSSLSYRSASPYEQY
TRBV28	TRBJ1-6	ASSLTGGHGSPLH
TRBV15	TRBJ1-1	ATIHIQNTEAF
TRBV2	TRBJ1-6	ASSESDRVNSPLH
TRBV20-1	TRBJ2-7	SVKSSHGAGGSEQY
TRBV7-2	TRBJ2-7	ASSETSGFPNEQY
TRBV6-1	TRBJ2-2	ASSEALVRTGELF
TRBV20-1	TRBJ2-5	SASTGEETQY
TRBV10-3	TRBJ1-2	AISVGFRTNYGYT
TRBV15	TRBJ2-2	ATSRSPPGQAGTGELF
TRBV15	TRBJ1-3	ATSRDRAGNTIY
TRBV20-1	TRBJ1-1	SASGDGEAF
TRBV2	TRBJ1-1	ASSEWDRMNTEAF
TRBV10-3	TRBJ1-1	ASSEAVPGNTEAF
TRBV20-1	TRBJ1-1	SAALGRTNTEAF
TRBV25-1	TRBJ2-2	ASSHGLAANTGELF
TRBV25-1	TRBJ2-5	ASSDSAGTGW
TRBV10-3	TRBJ2-2	AISSGTSALPNTGELF
TRBV2	TRBJ1-5	ASSGRRGSHQPQH
TRBV2	TRBJ1-1	ASISTEAF
TRBV6-5	TRBJ2-7	ASSYSGQGGDEQY
TRBV19	TRBJ1-5	ASSKQGDNQPQH
TRBV2	TRBJ1-1	ASSVLREAF
TRBV10-3	TRBJ2-7	AISEGQGYEQY
TRBV11-1	TRBJ1-6	ASSPSPADPNSPLH
TRBV11-1	TRBJ2-2	ASSPNRGLNTGELF
TRBV24-1	TRBJ2-5	ATSDPTPGQGKETQY
TRBV24-1	TRBJ1-5	ATRGQGTGDQPQH
TRBV7-2	TRBJ2-5	ASSLSSGRAPVETQY
TRBV20-1	TRBJ1-2	SARGLLTGEGNYGYT
TRBV7-9	TRBJ2-7	ASSHVAGVFSYEQY